The rows below give T cell receptor beta chains drawn from one sample of a study of PD-L1 blockade in urothelial cancer. Measured with immunoSEQ multiplex PCR; TCRdb has only the in-frame clones, and not every one. Altogether some 71,000 clones are present, around four fifths being singletons, with the ten largest covering about 6.2%. The sequencing used PBMCs, collected around atezolizumab (anti-PD-L1) treatment. All receptors come from a man in his forties or fifties with urothelial cancer. Both conserved end residues are part of each CDR3. A D gene is named only where the DNA matches it firmly. The size field is filled for only some rows; it gives once, few, many or a size class.

TRBV2	.	TRBJ2-3	TRBD2	TGTGCCAGCAGTGGAAAGCGGGAGGGCCCGACAGATACGCAGTATTTT	CASSGKREGPTDTQYF
TRBV4-2	once	TRBJ2-1	TRBD2	TGTGCCAGCAGCCCAACAACTAGCGGGAGATGGTCCTACAATGAGCAGTTCTTC	CASSPTTSGRWSYNEQFF
TRBV2	.	TRBJ1-1	.	TGTGCCAGCACGGGACTGATGAACACTGAAGCTTTCTTT	CASTGLMNTEAFF
TRBV4-1	.	TRBJ2-7	.	TGCGCCAGCAGCCAACAGACCGGGGATCGCTACGAGCAGTACTTC	CASSQQTGDRYEQYF
TRBV20-1	.	TRBJ2-3	.	TGCAGTGCTAGGAGGGCAGATACGCAGTATTTT	CSARRADTQYF
TRBV9	.	TRBJ2-1	.	TGTGCCAGCAGCGTAGGCGGGCCCCTAAACAATGAGCAGTTCTTC	CASSVGGPLNNEQFF
TRBV10-3	few	TRBJ1-2	.	TGTGCCACTCGGGAGGGCAGGCCGCCCGGGAACTATGGCTACACCTTC	CATREGRPPGNYGYTF
TRBV28	.	TRBJ2-5	TRBD2	TGTGCCAGCAGTTTTATCCCCTCTCGGGGGGGGGAGACCCAGTACTTC	CASSFIPSRGGETQYF
TRBV19	.	TRBJ1-5	.	TGTGCCAGTAGTATAGCACACCTAGTCGGCAATCAGCCCCAGCATTTT	CASSIAHLVGNQPQHF
TRBV4-1	few	TRBJ1-2	TRBD1	TGCGCCAGCAGCCAAAGCTCGGGGACAGTCCGAGGCTACACCTTC	CASSQSSGTVRGYTF
TRBV28	many	TRBJ2-3	TRBD2	TGTGCCAGCAGTGGGGCCGAGCGGGGAGGCACGAATACGCAGTATTTT	CASSGAERGGTNTQYF
TRBV9	once	TRBJ2-3	TRBD1	TGTGCCAGCAGCTCCGGACAGGGGAGAGAGACAGATACGCAGTATTTT	CASSSGQGRETDTQYF
TRBV19	.	TRBJ2-3	TRBD2	TGTGCCAGTAGTATCCCCGGACTAGCGGATACGCAGTATTTT	CASSIPGLADTQYF
TRBV18	.	TRBJ1-3	TRBD1	TGTGCCAGCTCACCGGACAGGCGCTCTGGAAACACCATATATTTT	CASSPDRRSGNTIYF
TRBV28	.	TRBJ1-2	.	TGTGCCAGCAGACCAGGACTACATAACTATGGCTACACCTTC	CASRPGLHNYGYTF
TRBV28	.	TRBJ2-5	TRBD1	TGTGCCAGCAGTTTTCGACAGGGACCCCCAGAGACCCAGTACTTC	CASSFRQGPPETQYF
TRBV5-4	.	TRBJ1-2	.	TGTGCCAGCAGCCAAGACAGGCTTATAGTCTACACCTTC	CASSQDRLIVYTF
TRBV5-4	.	TRBJ2-3	.	TGTGCCAGCAGCCCCTCTAGCACAGATACGCAGTATTTT	CASSPSSTDTQYF
TRBV7-2	.	TRBJ1-5	.	TGTGCCAGCAGCTTAGTCAGGGATCAGCCCCAGCATTTT	CASSLVRDQPQHF
TRBV28	.	TRBJ1-5	.	TGTGCCAGCGGGGCTTTGGGGAATCAGCCCCAGCATTTT	CASGALGNQPQHF
TRBV5-1	.	TRBJ1-5	TRBD1	TGCGCCAGCAGCCCCGAAGGGACAGGGAGGGATCAGCCCCAGCATTTT	CASSPEGTGRDQPQHF
TRBV29-1	few	TRBJ2-2	TRBD1	TGCAGCGTTGCCGACAGGGTAAACACCGGGGAGCTGTTTTTT	CSVADRVNTGELFF
TRBV5-5	.	TRBJ2-7	.	TGTGCCAGCAGCTTGACAGGGACGGAGTACGAGCAGTACTTC	CASSLTGTEYEQYF
TRBV25-1	.	TRBJ2-3	TRBD1	TGTGCCAGCAGTGACTACAGGGGTGATACGCAGTATTTT	CASSDYRGDTQYF
TRBV2	.	TRBJ2-2	.	TGTGCCAGCACACAGGCGAACACCGGGGAGCTGTTTTTT	CASTQANTGELFF
TRBV27	few	TRBJ2-7	TRBD1	TGTGCCAGCAGCCCCATACTTTGGGACAGAACCTACGAGCAGTACTTC	CASSPILWDRTYEQYF
TRBV30	.	TRBJ2-5	.	TGTGCCTGGAGTGTACGGCAGGCGCGGGGGACCCAGTACTTC	CAWSVRQARGTQYF
TRBV10-3	few	TRBJ1-1	.	TGTGCCATCAGGAGTGGGTCTTTACAGGGTACAAGCACTGAAGCTTTCTTT	CAIRSGSLQGTSTEAFF
TRBV5-5	.	TRBJ2-7	TRBD2	TGTGCCAGCAGCCCCTATACTAGCGGGAGTATCTACTACGAGCAGTACTTC	CASSPYTSGSIYYEQYF
TRBV4-2	.	TRBJ1-5	TRBD1	TGTGCCAGCAGCCGGGCCGACAGGGATTATCAGCCCCAGCATTTT	CASSRADRDYQPQHF
TRBV25-1	.	TRBJ2-1	TRBD2	TGTGCCAGCAGTCCCTCGACGAGACTAGCCCGAGAGCAGTTCTTC	CASSPSTRLAREQFF
TRBV6-1	.	TRBJ1-3	.	TGTGCCAGCAGTGAAGCGAGGGGGGGCGGGCCTGGAAACACCATATATTTT	CASSEARGGGPGNTIYF
TRBV7-3	.	TRBJ1-2	TRBD1	TGTGCCAGCAGCCCTCAGCCCGGGACAGGGAATGGCTACACCTTC	CASSPQPGTGNGYTF
TRBV5-6	.	TRBJ2-7	.	TGTGCCAGCAGCTTGGTCCCGGGGGACGAGCAGTACTTC	CASSLVPGDEQYF
TRBV30	.	TRBJ2-4	TRBD1	TGTGCCTGGAGCGGGAACAGGGGCTACAAAAACATTCAGTACTTC	CAWSGNRGYKNIQYF
TRBV16	.	TRBJ1-2	TRBD1	TGTGCCAGCAGCCTGACAGGGAAGGACTATGGCTACACCTTC	CASSLTGKDYGYTF
TRBV7-9	.	TRBJ2-7	.	TGTGCCAGCAGCCCCAACGAGCAGTACTTC	CASSPNEQYF
TRBV7-2	.	TRBJ2-5	.	TGTGCCAGCAGCTTAGCGCTACAGAACCAGTACTTC	CASSLALQNQYF
TRBV21-1	.	TRBJ2-2	.	TGTGCCAGCAGCATAAAGCGGAGAACCGGGGAGCTGTTTTTT	CASSIKRRTGELFF
TRBV25-1	.	TRBJ2-5	.	TGTGCCAGCAGTGAACAGCAAGAGACCCAGTACTTC	CASSEQQETQYF
TRBV4-3	.	TRBJ2-1	.	TGCGCCAGCAGCCAAGATCGGTGGGACAACGGTGAGCAGTTCTTC	CASSQDRWDNGEQFF
TRBV20-1	.	TRBJ1-5	.	TGCAGTGTTCGGGTTGGTCAGCCCCAGCATTTT	CSVRVGQPQHF
TRBV6-5	.	TRBJ2-7	TRBD1	TGTGCCAGCAGTTTCCGACAGGGAATAAGAGACGAGCAGTACTTC	CASSFRQGIRDEQYF
TRBV11-3	.	TRBJ2-7	.	TGTGCCAGCAGCAAAGACAGAGAGAGCGAGCAGTACTTC	CASSKDRESEQYF